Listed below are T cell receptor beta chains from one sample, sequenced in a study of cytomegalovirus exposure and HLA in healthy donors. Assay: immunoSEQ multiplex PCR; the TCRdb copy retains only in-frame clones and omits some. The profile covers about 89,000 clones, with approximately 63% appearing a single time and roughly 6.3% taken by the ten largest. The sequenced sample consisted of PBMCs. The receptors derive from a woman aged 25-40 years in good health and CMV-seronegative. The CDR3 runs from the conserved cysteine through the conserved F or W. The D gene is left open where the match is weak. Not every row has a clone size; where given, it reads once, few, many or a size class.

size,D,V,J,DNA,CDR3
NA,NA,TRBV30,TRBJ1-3,TGTGCCCTTATCCGGGGAACTGGAAACACCATATATTTT,CALIRGTGNTIYF
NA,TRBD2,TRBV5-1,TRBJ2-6,TGCGCCAGCAGCCCGGGACTAGCGGGAGCGTGGATGTCTGGGGCCAACGTCCTGACTTTC,CASSPGLAGAWMSGANVLTF
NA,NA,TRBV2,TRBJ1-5,TGTGCCAGCGCCGGGGATGGACAGCCCCAGCATTTT,CASAGDGQPQHF
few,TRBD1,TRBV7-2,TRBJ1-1,TGTGCCAGCAGCCAAACCAGGGGGGCGGCTTTCTTT,CASSQTRGAAFF
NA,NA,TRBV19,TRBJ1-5,TGTGCCAGTAGCCCGGACAGAAATCAGCCCCAGCATTTT,CASSPDRNQPQHF
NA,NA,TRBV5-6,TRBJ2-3,TGTGCCAGCAGCCCTTCCTTTGTCTGGCTTCGAGATACGCAGTATTTT,CASSPSFVWLRDTQYF
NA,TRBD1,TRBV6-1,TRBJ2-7,TGTGCCAGCAGTGAAGTCGGACAGGGGTACTACGAGCAGTACTTC,CASSEVGQGYYEQYF
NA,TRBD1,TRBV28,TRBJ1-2,TGTGCCAGCAGTTTATTACAGGGGAGTGTAGGCTACACCTTC,CASSLLQGSVGYTF
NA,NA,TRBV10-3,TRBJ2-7,TGTGCCATCAGTGCAATGGCCAGCCCCGGGGAGCAGTACTTC,CAISAMASPGEQYF
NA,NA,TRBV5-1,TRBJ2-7,TGCGCCAGCAGCCTGGGGGGACAGAGCTCCTACGAGCAGTACTTC,CASSLGGQSSYEQYF
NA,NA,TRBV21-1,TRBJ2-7,TGTGCCAGCCCGGGATCCACTAGCGGGAGGGAGAACCCTTACGAGCAGTACTTC,CASPGSTSGRENPYEQYF
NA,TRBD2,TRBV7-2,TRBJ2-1,TGTGCCAGCAGCCGTAACCCGGGACTAGCGGGGACCGAGCAGTTCTTC,CASSRNPGLAGTEQFF
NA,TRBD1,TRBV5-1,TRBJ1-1,TGCGCCAGCAGATCCGGACAGGGACACACTGAAGCTTTCTTT,CASRSGQGHTEAFF
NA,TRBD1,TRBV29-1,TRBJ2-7,TGCAGCGTTGTGGGCTCGGGACAGGGCCTATACGAGCAGTACTTC,CSVVGSGQGLYEQYF
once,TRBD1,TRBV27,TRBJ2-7,TGTGCCAGCAGTTTATCCGGACAGGGGGCTAGAGAGCAGTACTTC,CASSLSGQGAREQYF
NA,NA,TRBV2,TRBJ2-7,TGTGCCAGCAGTTTGGACCGGACACTCCCCTCCTACGAGCAGTACTTC,CASSLDRTLPSYEQYF
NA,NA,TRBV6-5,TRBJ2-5,TGTGCCAGCAGTTACTCGCTCGGTACGGAAGAGACCCAGTACTTC,CASSYSLGTEETQYF
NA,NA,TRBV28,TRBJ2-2,TGTGCCAGCAAGGCAGGCCCGAACACCGGGGAGCTGTTTTTT,CASKAGPNTGELFF
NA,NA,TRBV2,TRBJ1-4,TGTGCCAGCAGGGGCCCGAATGAAAAACTGTTTTTT,CASRGPNEKLFF
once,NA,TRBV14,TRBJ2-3,TGTGCCAGCAGCCTTTCGGGACATTCCACAGATACGCAGTATTTT,CASSLSGHSTDTQYF